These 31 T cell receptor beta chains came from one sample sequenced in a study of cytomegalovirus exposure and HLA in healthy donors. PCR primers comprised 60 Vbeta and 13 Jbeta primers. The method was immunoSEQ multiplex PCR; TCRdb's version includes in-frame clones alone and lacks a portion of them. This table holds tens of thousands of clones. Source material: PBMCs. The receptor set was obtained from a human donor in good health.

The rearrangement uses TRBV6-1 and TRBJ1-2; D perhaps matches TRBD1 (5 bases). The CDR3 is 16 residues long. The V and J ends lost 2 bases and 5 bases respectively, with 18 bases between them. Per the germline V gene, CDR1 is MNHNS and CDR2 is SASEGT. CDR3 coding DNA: TGTGCCAGCAGTGAATTTTTCGGGGGTATTGGGTATGGCTACACCTTC. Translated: CASSEFFGGIGYGYTF.

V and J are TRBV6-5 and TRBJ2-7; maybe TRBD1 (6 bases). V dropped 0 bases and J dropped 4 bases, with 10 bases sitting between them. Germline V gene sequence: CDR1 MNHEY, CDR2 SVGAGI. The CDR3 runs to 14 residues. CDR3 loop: CASSYSWDTYEQYF. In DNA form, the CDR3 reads TGTGCCAGCAGTTACTCTTGGGACACGTACGAGCAGTACTTC.

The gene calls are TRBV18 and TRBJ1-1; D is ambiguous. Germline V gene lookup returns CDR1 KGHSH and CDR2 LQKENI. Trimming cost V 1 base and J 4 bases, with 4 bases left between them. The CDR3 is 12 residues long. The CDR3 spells CASSPRPTEAFF. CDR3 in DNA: TGTGCCAGCTCACCACGGCCCACTGAAGCTTTCTTT.

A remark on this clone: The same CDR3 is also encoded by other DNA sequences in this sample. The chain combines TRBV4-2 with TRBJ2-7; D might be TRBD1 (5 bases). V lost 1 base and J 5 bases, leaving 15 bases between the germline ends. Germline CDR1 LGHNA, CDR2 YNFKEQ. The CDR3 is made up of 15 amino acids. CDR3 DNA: TGTGCCAGCAGCCAAGGCCTCGGACACGCCGACGAGCAGTACTTC. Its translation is CASSQGLGHADEQYF.

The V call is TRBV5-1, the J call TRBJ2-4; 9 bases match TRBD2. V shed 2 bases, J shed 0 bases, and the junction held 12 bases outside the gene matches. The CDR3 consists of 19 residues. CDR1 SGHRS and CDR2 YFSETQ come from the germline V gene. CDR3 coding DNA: TGCGCCAGCAGCTTTACCAGTTCTAGCGGGGTTCTAGCCAAAAACATTCAGTACTTC. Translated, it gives CASSFTSSSGVLAKNIQYF. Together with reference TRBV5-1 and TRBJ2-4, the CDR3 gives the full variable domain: KAGVTQTPRYLIKTRGQQVTLSCSPISGHRSVSWYQQTPGQGLQFLFEYFSETQRNKGNFPGRFSGRQFSNSRSEMNVSTLELGDSALYLCASSFTSSSGVLAKNIQYFGAGTRLSVL.

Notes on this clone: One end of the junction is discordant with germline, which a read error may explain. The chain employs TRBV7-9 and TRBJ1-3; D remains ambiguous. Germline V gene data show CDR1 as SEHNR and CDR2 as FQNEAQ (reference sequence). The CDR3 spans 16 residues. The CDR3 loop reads CASSLARRSSGNNIYF. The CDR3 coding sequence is TGTGCCAGCAGCTTAGCGAGGAGAAGCTCTGGAAACAACATATATTTT.

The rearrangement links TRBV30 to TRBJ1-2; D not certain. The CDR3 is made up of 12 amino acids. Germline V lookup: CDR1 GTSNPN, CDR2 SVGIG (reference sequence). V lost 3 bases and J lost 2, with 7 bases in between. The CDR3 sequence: CAWSSENYGYTF. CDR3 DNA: TGTGCCTGGAGCTCCGAGAACTATGGCTACACCTTC. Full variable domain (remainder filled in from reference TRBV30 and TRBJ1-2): SQTIHQWPATLVQPVGSPLSLECTVEGTSNPNLYWYRQAAGRGLQLLFYSVGIGQISSEVPQNLSASRPQDRQFILSSKKLLLSDSGFYLCAWSSENYGYTFGSGTRLTVV.

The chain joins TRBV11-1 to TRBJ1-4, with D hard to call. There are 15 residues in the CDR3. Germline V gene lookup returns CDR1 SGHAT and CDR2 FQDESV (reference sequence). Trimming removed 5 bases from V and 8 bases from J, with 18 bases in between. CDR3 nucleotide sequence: TGTGCCAGCAGCCTTGGATCGGAGGGTAGGGAAAAACTGTTTTTT. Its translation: CASSLGSEGREKLFF.

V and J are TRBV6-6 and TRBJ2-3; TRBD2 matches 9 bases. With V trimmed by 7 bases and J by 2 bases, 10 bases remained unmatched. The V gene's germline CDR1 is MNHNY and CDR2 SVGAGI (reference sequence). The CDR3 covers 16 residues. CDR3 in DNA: TGTGCCAGCAAAGATACGACTAGCGGTTACACAGATACGCAGTATTTT. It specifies CASKDTTSGYTDTQYF.

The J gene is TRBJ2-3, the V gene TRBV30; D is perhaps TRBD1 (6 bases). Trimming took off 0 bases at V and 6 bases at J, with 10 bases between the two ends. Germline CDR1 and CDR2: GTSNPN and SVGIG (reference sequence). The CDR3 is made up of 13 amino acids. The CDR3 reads CAWSVGGRDTQYF. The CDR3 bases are TGTGCCTGGAGTGTAGGGGGAAGGGATACGCAGTATTTT.

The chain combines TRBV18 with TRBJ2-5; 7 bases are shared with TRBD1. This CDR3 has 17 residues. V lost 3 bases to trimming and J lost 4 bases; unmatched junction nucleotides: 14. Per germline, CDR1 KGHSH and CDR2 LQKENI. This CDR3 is CASSPRTGSLGRETQYF. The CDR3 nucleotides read TGTGCCAGCTCACCTCGGACAGGCTCCTTGGGACGAGAGACCCAGTACTTC.

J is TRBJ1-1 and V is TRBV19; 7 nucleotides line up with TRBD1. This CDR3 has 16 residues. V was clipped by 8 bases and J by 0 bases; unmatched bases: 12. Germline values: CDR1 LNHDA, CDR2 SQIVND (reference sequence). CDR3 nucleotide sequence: TGTGCCAGTCGTACAGGGGAGGGGGTAATGAACACTGAAGCTTTCTTT. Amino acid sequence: CASRTGEGVMNTEAFF.

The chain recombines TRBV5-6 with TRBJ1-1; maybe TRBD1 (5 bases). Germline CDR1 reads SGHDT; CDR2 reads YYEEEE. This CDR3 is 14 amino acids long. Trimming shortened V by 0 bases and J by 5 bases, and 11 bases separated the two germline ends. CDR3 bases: TGTGCCAGCAGCTTGGGGGAGGGGAGTACTGAAGCTTTCTTT. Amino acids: CASSLGEGSTEAFF.

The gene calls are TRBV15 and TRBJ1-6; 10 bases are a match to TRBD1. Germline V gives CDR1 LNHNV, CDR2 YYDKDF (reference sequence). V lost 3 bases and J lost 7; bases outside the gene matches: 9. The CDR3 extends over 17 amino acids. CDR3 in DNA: TGTGCCACCAGCAGGGGCCCCGCGGACAGGGGGAATTCACCCCTCCACTTT. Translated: CATSRGPADRGNSPLHF.

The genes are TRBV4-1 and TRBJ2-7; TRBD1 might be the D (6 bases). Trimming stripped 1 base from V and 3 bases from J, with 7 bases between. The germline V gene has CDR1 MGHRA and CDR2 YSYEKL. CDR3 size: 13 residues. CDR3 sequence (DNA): TGCGCCAGCAGCCAAGGAGGGGGCTACGAGCAGTACTTC. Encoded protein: CASSQGGGYEQYF.

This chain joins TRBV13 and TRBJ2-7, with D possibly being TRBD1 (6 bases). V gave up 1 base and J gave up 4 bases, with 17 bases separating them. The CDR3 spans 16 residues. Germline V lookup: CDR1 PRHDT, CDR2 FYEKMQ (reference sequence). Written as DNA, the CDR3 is TGTGCCAGCAGCTTAGTTGCCACAGGGAGTGCTTACGAGCAGTACTTC. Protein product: CASSLVATGSAYEQYF.

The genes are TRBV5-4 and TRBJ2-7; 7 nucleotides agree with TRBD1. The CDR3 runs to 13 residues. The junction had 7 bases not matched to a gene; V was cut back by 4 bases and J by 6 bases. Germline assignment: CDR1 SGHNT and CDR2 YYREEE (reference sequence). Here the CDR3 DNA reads TGTGCCAGCAGCAACCGGGACAGCCTCGAGCAGTACTTC. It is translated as CASSNRDSLEQYF.

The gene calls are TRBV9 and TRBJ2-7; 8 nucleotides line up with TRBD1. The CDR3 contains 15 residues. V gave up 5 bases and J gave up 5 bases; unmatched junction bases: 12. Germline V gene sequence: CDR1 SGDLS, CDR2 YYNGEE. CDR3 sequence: CASSSESTGADEQYF. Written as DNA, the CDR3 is TGTGCCAGCAGTTCAGAGTCGACAGGGGCCGACGAGCAGTACTTC.

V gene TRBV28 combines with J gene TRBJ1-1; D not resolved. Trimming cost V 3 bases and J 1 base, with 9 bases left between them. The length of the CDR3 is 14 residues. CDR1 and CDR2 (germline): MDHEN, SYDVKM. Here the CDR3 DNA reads TGTGCCAGCAGTTTGGAGCAAAGGAACACTGAAGCTTTCTTT. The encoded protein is CASSLEQRNTEAFF.

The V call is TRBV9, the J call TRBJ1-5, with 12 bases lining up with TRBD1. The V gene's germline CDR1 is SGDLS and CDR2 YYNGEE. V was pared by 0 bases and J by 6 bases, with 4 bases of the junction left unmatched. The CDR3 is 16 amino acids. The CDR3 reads CASSVGDRGPSQPQHF. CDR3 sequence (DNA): TGTGCCAGCAGCGTAGGGGACAGGGGGCCGAGTCAGCCCCAGCATTTT. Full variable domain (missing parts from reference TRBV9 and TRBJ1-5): DSGVTQTPKHLITATGQRVTLRCSPRSGDLSVYWYQQSLDQGLQFLIQYYNGEERAKGNILERFSAQQFPDLHSELNLSSLELGDSALYFCASSVGDRGPSQPQHFGDGTRLSIL.

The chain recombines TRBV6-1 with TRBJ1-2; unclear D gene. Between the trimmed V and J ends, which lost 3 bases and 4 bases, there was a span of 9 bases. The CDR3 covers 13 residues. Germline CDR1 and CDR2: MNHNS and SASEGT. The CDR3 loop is CASSDLQSYGYTF. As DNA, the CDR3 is TGTGCCAGCAGTGACTTACAGAGCTATGGCTACACCTTC.

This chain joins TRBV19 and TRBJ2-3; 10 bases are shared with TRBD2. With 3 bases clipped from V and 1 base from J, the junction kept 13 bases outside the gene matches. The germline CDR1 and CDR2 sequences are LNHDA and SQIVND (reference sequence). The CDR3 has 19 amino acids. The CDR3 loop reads CASSITSGTTSWGTDTQYF. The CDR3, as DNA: TGTGCCAGTAGTATCACTAGCGGGACCACCTCGTGGGGCACAGATACGCAGTATTTT.

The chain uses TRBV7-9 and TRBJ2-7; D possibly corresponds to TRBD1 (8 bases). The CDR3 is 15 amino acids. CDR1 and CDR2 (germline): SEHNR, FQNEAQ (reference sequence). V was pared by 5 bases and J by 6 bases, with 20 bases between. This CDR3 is CASSPWDYRGGEQYF. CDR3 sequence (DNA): TGTGCCAGCAGCCCCTGGGACTACAGGGGGGGCGAGCAGTACTTC.

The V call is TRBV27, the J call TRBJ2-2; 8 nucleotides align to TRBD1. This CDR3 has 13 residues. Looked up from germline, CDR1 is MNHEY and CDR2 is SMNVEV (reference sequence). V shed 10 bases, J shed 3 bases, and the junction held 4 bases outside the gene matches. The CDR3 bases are TGTGCCACCCGGACAGGGTACACCGGGGAGCTGTTTTTT. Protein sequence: CATRTGYTGELFF.

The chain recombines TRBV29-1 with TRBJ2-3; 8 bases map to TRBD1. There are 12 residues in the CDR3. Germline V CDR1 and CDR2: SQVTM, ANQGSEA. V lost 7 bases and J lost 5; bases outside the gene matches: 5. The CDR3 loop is CSASDRGDTQYF. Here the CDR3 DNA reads TGCAGCGCCTCCGACAGGGGAGATACGCAGTATTTT.

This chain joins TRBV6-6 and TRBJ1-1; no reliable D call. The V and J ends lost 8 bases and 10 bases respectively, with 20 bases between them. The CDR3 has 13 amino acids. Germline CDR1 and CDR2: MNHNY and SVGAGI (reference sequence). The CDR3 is CASRPTSMNRAFF. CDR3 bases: TGTGCCAGCCGGCCGACAAGTATGAATCGAGCTTTCTTT.

The CDR3 bases are TGTGCCAGCAGCTTAGGGACTACCGCCTCCAATGAGCAGTTCTTC. Translated: CASSLGTTASNEQFF. This chain links TRBV11-1 with TRBJ2-1; D perhaps matches TRBD2 (6 bases). In germline, CDR1 is SGHAT, CDR2 FQDESV (reference sequence). CDR3 length equals 15 residues. With 1 base removed from V and 6 bases from J, the gap between germline ends came to 13 bases.

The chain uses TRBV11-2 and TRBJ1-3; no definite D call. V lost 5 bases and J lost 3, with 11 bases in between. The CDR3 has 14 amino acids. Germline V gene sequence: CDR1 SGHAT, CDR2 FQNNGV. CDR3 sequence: CASSDEGLGNTIYF. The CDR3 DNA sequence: TGTGCCAGCAGCGACGAGGGCCTTGGAAACACCATATATTTT.

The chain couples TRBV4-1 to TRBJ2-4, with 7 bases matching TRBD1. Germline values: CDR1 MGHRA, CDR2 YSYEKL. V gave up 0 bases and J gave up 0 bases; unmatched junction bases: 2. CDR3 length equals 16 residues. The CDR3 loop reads CASSQEAGGAKNIQYF. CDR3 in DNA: TGCGCCAGCAGCCAAGAGGCAGGGGGAGCCAAAAACATTCAGTACTTC.

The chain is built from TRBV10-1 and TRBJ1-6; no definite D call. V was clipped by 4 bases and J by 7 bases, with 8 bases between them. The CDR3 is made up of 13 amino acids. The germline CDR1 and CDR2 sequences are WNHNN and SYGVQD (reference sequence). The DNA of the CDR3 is TGCGCCAGCAGTGTAAACATGAATTCACCCCTCCACTTT. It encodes CASSVNMNSPLHF.

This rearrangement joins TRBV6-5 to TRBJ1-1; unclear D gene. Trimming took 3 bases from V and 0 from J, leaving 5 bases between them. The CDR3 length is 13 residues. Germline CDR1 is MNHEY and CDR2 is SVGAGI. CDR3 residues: CASSYSLNTEAFF. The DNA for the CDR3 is TGTGCCAGCAGTTATTCCTTGAACACTGAAGCTTTCTTT.